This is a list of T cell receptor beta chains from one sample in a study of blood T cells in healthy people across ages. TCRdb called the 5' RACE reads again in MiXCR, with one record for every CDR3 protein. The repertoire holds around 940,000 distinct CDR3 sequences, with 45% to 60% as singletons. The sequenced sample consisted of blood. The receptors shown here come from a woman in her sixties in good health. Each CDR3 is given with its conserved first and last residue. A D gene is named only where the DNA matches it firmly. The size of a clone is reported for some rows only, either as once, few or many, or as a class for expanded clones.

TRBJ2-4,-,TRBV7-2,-,CASSLDQPGVQYF,TGTGCCAGCAGCTTAGATCAGCCAGGCGTTCAGTACTTC
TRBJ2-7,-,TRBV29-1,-,CSVRAGGQGYEQYF,TGCAGCGTTCGGGCAGGGGGGCAAGGATACGAGCAGTACTTC
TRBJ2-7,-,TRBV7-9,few,CASSSVVLSYEQYF,TGTGCCAGCAGCTCGGTGGTGCTTTCCTACGAGCAGTACTTC
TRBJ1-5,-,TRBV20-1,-,CSANRGVNQPQHF,TGCAGTGCTAACCGGGGCGTCAATCAGCCCCAGCATTTT
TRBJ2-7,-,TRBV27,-,CASSQLRDGRSYEQYF,TGTGCCAGCAGCCAACTGCGGGACGGTCGATCCTACGAGCAGTACTTC
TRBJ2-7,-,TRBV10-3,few,CAISELVSDEQYF,TGTGCCATCAGTGAGCTGGTTAGCGACGAGCAGTACTTC
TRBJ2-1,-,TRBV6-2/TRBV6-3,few,CASSYSGGGNEQFF,TGTGCCAGCAGTTACTCCGGCGGCGGGAATGAGCAGTTCTTC
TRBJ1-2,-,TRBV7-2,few,CASSLERIYGYTF,TGTGCCAGCAGCTTAGAACGGATCTATGGCTACACCTTC
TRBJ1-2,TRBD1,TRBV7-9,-,CASSLRGRDYGYTF,TGTGCCAGCAGCTTAAGGGGGCGCGACTATGGCTACACCTTC
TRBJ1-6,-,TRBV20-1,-,CSALLQKDSPLHF,TGCAGTGCCCTCCTGCAAAAGGATTCACCCCTCCACTTT
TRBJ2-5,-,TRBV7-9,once,CASSPPGGMVETQYF,TGTGCCAGCAGCCCTCCTGGGGGAATGGTGGAGACCCAGTACTTC
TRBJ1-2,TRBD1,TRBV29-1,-,CSVATGDAYGYTF,TGCAGCGTTGCCACAGGGGATGCCTATGGCTACACCTTC
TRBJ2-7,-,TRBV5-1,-,CASSLRGPDHEQYF,TGCGCCAGCAGCTTGCGGGGGCCAGACCACGAGCAGTACTTC
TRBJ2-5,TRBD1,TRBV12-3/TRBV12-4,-,CASLRDRGYETQYF,TGTGCCAGCCTACGGGACAGGGGGTACGAGACCCAGTACTTC
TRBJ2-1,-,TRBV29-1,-,CSVRESYNEQFF,TGCAGCGTTAGGGAGTCGTACAATGAGCAGTTCTTC
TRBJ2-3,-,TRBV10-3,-,CAISGYGSDTSTDTQYF,TGTGCCATCAGTGGTTACGGATCAGATACTAGCACAGATACGCAGTATTTT
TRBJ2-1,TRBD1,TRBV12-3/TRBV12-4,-,CASSFAGTGVYNEQFF,TGTGCCAGCAGTTTCGCCGGGACAGGGGTCTACAATGAGCAGTTCTTC
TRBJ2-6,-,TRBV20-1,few,CSARGERSGSSGANVLTF,TGCAGTGCTAGAGGCGAGCGTAGCGGCAGCTCTGGGGCCAACGTCCTGACTTTC
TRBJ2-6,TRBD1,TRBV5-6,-,CASSLGAHRGSGANVLTF,TGTGCCAGCAGCTTGGGAGCGCACAGGGGCTCTGGGGCCAACGTCCTGACTTTC
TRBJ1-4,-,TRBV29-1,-,CSVAGYGEKLFF,TGCAGCGTTGCTGGGTACGGTGAAAAACTGTTTTTT
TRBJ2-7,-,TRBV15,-,CATSRDRAGRHEQYF,TGTGCCACCAGCAGAGATCGGGCAGGGCGGCACGAGCAGTACTTC
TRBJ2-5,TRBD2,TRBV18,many,CASSPSGGETQYF,TGTGCCAGCAGCCCTAGCGGGGGTGAGACCCAGTACTTC
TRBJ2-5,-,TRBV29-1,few,CSVVISTETQYF,TGCAGCGTTGTGATCAGTACGGAGACCCAGTACTTC
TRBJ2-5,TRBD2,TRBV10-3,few,CAISGKREDAGQYF,TGTGCCATCAGTGGGAAGCGGGAGGACGCCGGCCAGTACTTC
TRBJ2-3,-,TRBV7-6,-,CASSSSATDTQYF,TGTGCCAGCAGCTCGTCGGCCACAGATACGCAGTATTTT
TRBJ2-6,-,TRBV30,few,CAFSGANVLTF,TGTGCCTTCTCTGGGGCCAACGTCCTGACTTTC
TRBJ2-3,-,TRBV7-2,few,CASSLVAGRPDTQYF,TGTGCCAGCAGCTTGGTGGCAGGGAGGCCAGATACGCAGTATTTT
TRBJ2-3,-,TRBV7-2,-,CASSFSRRVDTQYF,TGTGCCAGCAGCTTCTCCCGCCGCGTGGATACGCAGTATTTT
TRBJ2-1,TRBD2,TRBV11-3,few,CASSLTGLTNNEQFF,TGTGCCAGCAGCTTAACGGGACTAACCAACAATGAGCAGTTCTTC
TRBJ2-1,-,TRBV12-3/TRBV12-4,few,CASTPSRYNEQFF,TGTGCCAGCACCCCGTCCAGGTACAATGAGCAGTTCTTC
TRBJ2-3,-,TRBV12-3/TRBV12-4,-,CASSIRYADTQYF,TGTGCCAGCAGCATACGGTACGCAGATACGCAGTATTTT
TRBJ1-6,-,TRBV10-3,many,CAISESNTRGSPLHF,TGTGCCATCAGTGAGTCTAATACAAGGGGTTCACCCCTCCACTTT
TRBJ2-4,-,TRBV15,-,CATSRIRGAVNIQYF,TGTGCCACCAGCCGGATCCGGGGGGCGGTGAACATTCAGTACTTC
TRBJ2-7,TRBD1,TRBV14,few,CASSTKRGLEQYF,TGTGCCAGCAGCACGAAGAGGGGGCTCGAGCAGTACTTC
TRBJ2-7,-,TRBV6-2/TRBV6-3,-,CASTTEGREQYF,TGTGCCAGCACGACCGAGGGCCGCGAGCAGTACTTC
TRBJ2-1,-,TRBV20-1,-,CSAERDNEQFF,TGCAGTGCGGAGAGAGACAATGAGCAGTTCTTC
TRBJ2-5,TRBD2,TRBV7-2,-,CASRQTSGSRETQYF,TGTGCCAGCAGACAGACTAGCGGGAGCAGAGAGACCCAGTACTTC
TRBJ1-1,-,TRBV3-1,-,CASRSDRDEAFF,TGTGCCAGCAGATCGGACAGAGATGAAGCTTTCTTT
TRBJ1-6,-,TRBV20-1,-,CSARSSYNSPLHF,TGCAGTGCTCGTAGCTCCTATAATTCACCCCTCCACTTT
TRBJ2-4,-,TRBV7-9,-,CASSSTQVAEGGIQYF,TGTGCCAGCAGCTCAACTCAGGTGGCGGAGGGAGGCATTCAGTACTTC
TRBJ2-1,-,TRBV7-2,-,CASSFGGPRGNEQFF,TGTGCCAGCAGCTTTGGTGGGCCTCGGGGCAATGAGCAGTTCTTC
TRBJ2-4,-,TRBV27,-,CASSLSGVVKNIQYF,TGTGCCAGCAGTTTATCGGGTGTTGTTAAAAACATTCAGTACTTC
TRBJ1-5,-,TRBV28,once,CASSLGIGGRQRQHF,TGTGCCAGCAGTTTAGGGATCGGGGGGCGGCAGCGCCAGCATTTT
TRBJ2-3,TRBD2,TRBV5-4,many,CASSLMTSGEDLVTQYF,TGTGCCAGCAGCTTAATGACTAGCGGCGAGGACTTGGTTACGCAGTATTTT
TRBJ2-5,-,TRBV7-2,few,CASRPGGRQETQYF,TGTGCCAGCAGACCCGGCGGGCGGCAAGAGACCCAGTACTTC
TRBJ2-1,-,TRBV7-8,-,CTSSLQGRLTGNEQFF,TGTACCAGCAGCTTACAGGGTCGACTGACTGGGAATGAGCAGTTCTTC
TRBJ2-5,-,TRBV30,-,CAWRAPNSGTQYF,TGTGCCTGGAGAGCTCCCAATTCCGGGACCCAGTACTTC
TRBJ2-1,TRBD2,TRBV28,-,CASRLGTSGVTSYNEQFF,TGTGCCAGCAGACTCGGGACTAGCGGTGTAACTTCCTACAATGAGCAGTTCTTC
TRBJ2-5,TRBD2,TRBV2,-,CASIPGTSGRAQETQYF,TGTGCCAGCATCCCCGGGACTAGCGGGAGGGCCCAAGAGACCCAGTACTTC
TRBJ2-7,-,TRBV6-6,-,CASSYIWGDEQYF,TGTGCCAGCAGTTACATCTGGGGGGACGAGCAGTACTTC
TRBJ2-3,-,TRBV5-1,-,CASSFPGTRGTDTQYF,TGCGCCAGCAGCTTCCCCGGGACGAGGGGCACAGATACGCAGTATTTT
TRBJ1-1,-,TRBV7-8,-,CASSLTGSATEAFF,TGTGCCAGCAGCTTAACAGGGTCGGCCACTGAAGCTTTCTTT
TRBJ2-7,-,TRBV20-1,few,CSASPQASAFSYEQYF,TGCAGTGCTAGCCCCCAAGCTAGCGCCTTCTCCTACGAGCAGTACTTC